What follows is one T cell receptor (beta chain) and its context. The antigen is undetermined. Adult donors, all healthy and HIV-negative, had no recent acute infections or vaccinations. CD45RA-negative memory and CD45RA+ naive subsets were split from the CD4+ cells. The CDR3 length is 17 residues. V was trimmed by 2 bases and J by 4 bases, leaving 18 bases between them. Germline V gives CDR1 MRHNA, CDR2 SNTAGT. Per the original methods: Filtering differed because ImmunoSEQ produced junction-only sequences that carried no quality scores. Profiled with immunoSEQ multiplex PCR; TCRdb holds only in-frame clones, not every one. That table furnishes V, J and clone size, whereas the DNA furnished D and trimming. The profile shows a few million clones, less than 95% of them singletons. These data are taken from a study of shared clonotypes between healthy human individuals. Study-level findings and limits: A few donors had about 5.1% of their naive CD4 clonotypes in common.

This chain joins TRBV6-4 and TRBJ2-1, with D possibly being TRBD2 (6 bases). Sample: naive CD4+ T cells from PBMCs. Documented subset: CD45RA+ positively selected. This clonotype originated in a man younger than 35 in good health. Some clones in this sample may be carry-over from other donors' samples. CDR3 nucleotides: TGTGCCAGCAGTGACCGGGTGGGGGAGGCCCCTTACAATGAGCAGTTCTTC. Amino acids: CASSDRVGEAPYNEQFF.